This T cell receptor beta chain was observed in a study of blood T cells in healthy people across ages. The authors ran a second PCR of about 6 to 11 cycles using a sample-barcoded 5' primer and a J-beta primer mix. The authors tagged each cDNA molecule using a template-switch adaptor with 12 random nucleotides. Each CDR3 protein gets one entry after TCRdb re-called the 5' RACE reads with MiXCR. The sample lists roughly 650,000 distinct CDR3 sequences, about a third occurring once. The draw of peripheral blood yielded roughly 10 milliliters from each donor. Study outcomes and limitations: Measured against age, TCR beta diversity per million T cells decreased in a roughly linear manner.

Notes on this clonotype: The antigen is undetermined.

The sequenced sample consisted of blood. This clonotype originated in an elderly woman in good health.

CDR3: CASSQATSGGEETQYF. The CDR3 DNA is TGTGCCAGCAGCCAAGCGACTAGCGGGGGTGAAGAGACCCAGTACTTC. This chain joins TRBV4-2 and TRBJ2-5; 12 bases fit TRBD2. CDR3 size: 16 residues. Trimming took 1 base from V and 3 from J; bases not matched to a gene: 3. Germline assignment: CDR1 LGHNA and CDR2 YNFKEQ.